These 27 T cell receptor beta chains were sequenced from one sample in a study of cytomegalovirus exposure and HLA in healthy donors. The PCR had 60 Vbeta and 13 Jbeta primers. TCRdb's copy holds only in-frame clones and misses some; the assay was immunoSEQ multiplex PCR. The sample lists 160,000 or so clones, around 82% occurring once. The sequenced sample was PBMCs. These receptors originate from a woman between 50 and 59 years old in good health and CMV-seropositive.

The chain couples TRBV7-2 to TRBJ2-3; TRBD2 is a possible D gene (5 bases). The length of the CDR3 is 15 residues. V was cut by 1 base and J by 5 bases, with 13 bases left in between. Germline values: CDR1 SGHTA, CDR2 FQGNSA. The CDR3 reads CASSLDDLARDTQYF. The DNA of the CDR3 is TGTGCCAGCAGCTTAGACGACCTAGCCAGAGATACGCAGTATTTT.

This chain joins TRBV2 and TRBJ2-7; TRBD1 aligns across 7 bases. Germline loops: CDR1 SNHLY, CDR2 FYNNEI. J gave up 2 bases and V 2 bases, and 6 bases lay outside the gene matches. The CDR3 is made up of 15 amino acids. The CDR3 region is CASSEQGGQTYEQYF. The CDR3 nucleotides are TGTGCCAGCAGTGAACAAGGGGGACAGACCTACGAGCAGTACTTC.

The chain employs TRBV20-1 and TRBJ2-5; D is possibly TRBD2 (6 bases). The CDR3 sequence is 11 residues long. Germline CDR1 is DFQATT and CDR2 is SNEGSKA (reference sequence). The V gene lost 4 bases and the J gene lost 5 bases, with 8 bases spanning the gap. The CDR3 DNA reads TGCAGTGCTATTGGGAGGGAGACCCAGTACTTC. This translates into CSAIGRETQYF.

V is TRBV5-5 and J is TRBJ1-2, with D uncertain. Germline V gene sequence: CDR1 SGHKS, CDR2 YYEKEE (reference sequence). V was pared by 0 bases and J by 1 base, with 4 bases between. This CDR3 has 13 residues. The CDR3 is CASSLGSNYGYTF. Here the CDR3 DNA reads TGTGCCAGCAGCTTGGGGAGTAACTATGGCTACACCTTC.

V gene TRBV19 combines with J gene TRBJ2-1; the match to TRBD1 covers 11 bases. With 5 bases clipped from V and 8 bases from J, the junction kept 14 bases outside the gene matches. Germline CDR1 LNHDA, CDR2 SQIVND (reference sequence). This CDR3 contains 17 residues. CDR3 sequence: CASSAPLGTGGRYEQFF. The CDR3 region has the DNA TGTGCCAGTAGTGCCCCCTTAGGGACAGGGGGGAGGTATGAGCAGTTCTTC.

V gene TRBV27 combines with J gene TRBJ1-1, with D possibly being TRBD1 (5 bases). This CDR3 region has 15 residues. The ends were cut back, 7 bases at V and 0 bases at J, with 15 bases in the middle. Germline lookup yields CDR1 MNHEY and CDR2 SMNVEV (reference sequence). The CDR3 sequence is CASNKWGGMNTEAFF. Here the CDR3 DNA reads TGTGCCAGCAATAAATGGGGGGGGATGAACACTGAAGCTTTCTTT.

This clone has more than one count but fewer than ten. The chain combines TRBV18 with TRBJ1-1; D is uncertain. Trimming stripped 1 base from V and 1 base from J, with 4 bases between. CDR1 is KGHSH, CDR2 LQKENI, per germline. The CDR3 has 13 amino acids. The CDR3 region has the DNA TGTGCCAGCTCACCACAGCAGAACACTGAAGCTTTCTTT. Its protein is CASSPQQNTEAFF.

V and J are TRBV15 and TRBJ1-5, with TRBD1 matching 7 bases. Per germline, CDR1 LNHNV and CDR2 YYDKDF (reference sequence). V trimming: 0 bases; J trimming: 2 bases; junction bases outside the gene matches: 7. CDR3 length: 17 residues. Here the CDR3 DNA reads TGTGCCACCAGCAGAGATCGAGGGGGCTCGGGCAATCAGCCCCAGCATTTT. Its protein product is CATSRDRGGSGNQPQHF.

V is TRBV10-3 and J is TRBJ1-1, with TRBD1 as a possible D gene (5 bases). CDR1 ENHRY and CDR2 SYGVKD come from the germline V gene. Trimming removed 9 bases from V and 5 bases from J, with 16 bases in between. The CDR3 has 13 residues. CDR3 bases: TGTGCCATTGGGGACGGGGGTTGGACTGAAGCTTTCTTT. This sequence encodes CAIGDGGWTEAFF.

Turning to this clone: The sample holds other DNA sequences that translate to the same CDR3. This chain links TRBV5-1 with TRBJ2-7; 8 positions match TRBD1. V lost 0 bases, J lost 1 base, and 0 bases stayed unmatched. Germline lookup yields CDR1 SGHRS and CDR2 YFSETQ. The CDR3 length is 14 residues. CDR3 residues: CASSLGQGSYEQYF. The CDR3 region has the DNA TGCGCCAGCAGCTTGGGACAGGGGTCCTACGAGCAGTACTTC.

This clone was detected once. This chain joins TRBV4-3 and TRBJ1-4; no definite D call. The CDR3 extends over 15 amino acids. Between the trimmed V and J ends, which lost 0 bases and 3 bases, there was a span of 8 bases. Germline V gives CDR1 LGHNA, CDR2 YSLEER. The CDR3 sequence: CASSQERAPNEKLFF. The CDR3 coding sequence is TGCGCCAGCAGCCAAGAGCGGGCCCCTAATGAAAAACTGTTTTTT.

This clone occurred once. The CDR3 nucleotides read TGCGCCAGCAGCCTTGGGGAGGGAAATGAGCAGTTCTTC. Protein: CASSLGEGNEQFF. The V gene is TRBV4-3, the J gene TRBJ2-1, with 7 bases aligning to TRBD2. The CDR3 extends over 13 amino acids. In germline, CDR1 is LGHNA, CDR2 YSLEER. Losses at the gene ends were 4 bases for V and 7 bases for J; bases not matched to a gene: 4.

This chain joins TRBV6-1 and TRBJ1-6; 9 bases are shared with TRBD1. The CDR3 spans 15 residues. Germline trimming cut 7 bases from V and 7 bases from J; bases unmatched to any gene: 8. Germline CDR1 reads MNHNS; CDR2 reads SASEGT. The CDR3 DNA is TGTGCCAGCACTAAGGAAGGGACAGGGAATTCACCCCTCCACTTT. Protein: CASTKEGTGNSPLHF.

The chain carries TRBV14 and TRBJ2-7; unclear D gene. This CDR3 is 15 amino acids long. The germline V and J ends were trimmed by 1 base and 0 bases, with 10 bases remaining between them. The germline V gene has CDR1 SGHDN and CDR2 FVKESK. The CDR3 sequence is CASSQAGASSYEQYF. CDR3 nucleotide sequence: TGTGCCAGCAGCCAAGCTGGTGCGAGCTCCTACGAGCAGTACTTC.

The chain is built from TRBV9 and TRBJ2-2; 9 bases line up with TRBD2. The CDR3 is 18 amino acids. V was clipped by 0 bases and J by 6 bases; unmatched bases: 12. The germline V gene encodes CDR1 SGDLS and CDR2 YYNGEE. The CDR3 nucleotides read TGTGCCAGCAGCGTAGGCGGGGGGGTTGGCCCCGTCTCCGGGGAGCTGTTTTTT. Translated, it gives CASSVGGGVGPVSGELFF.

This clone was detected once. The chain combines TRBV20-1 with TRBJ1-1; D is perhaps TRBD1 (6 bases). Germline CDR1 and CDR2: DFQATT and SNEGSKA (reference sequence). CDR3 length: 11 amino acids. V shed 8 bases and J shed 6 bases, with 13 bases lying between them. The CDR3 sequence is CSTLGGPEAFF. The CDR3, as DNA: TGCAGTACGCTCGGGGGGCCTGAAGCTTTCTTT.

The J gene is TRBJ2-2, the V gene TRBV14; D ambiguous. This CDR3 region has 13 residues. Germline V CDR1 and CDR2: SGHDN, FVKESK. The V and J ends lost 1 base and 6 bases respectively, with 6 bases between them. The CDR3 region has the DNA TGTGCCAGCAGCCAAGCCGCGCCCGGGGAGCTGTTTTTT. It encodes CASSQAAPGELFF. The full variable domain, its missing parts supplied by reference TRBV14 and TRBJ2-2, is EAGVTQFPSHSVIEKGQTVTLRCDPISGHDNLYWYRRVMGKEIKFLLHFVKESKQDESGMPNNRFLAERTGGTYSTLKVQPAELEDSGVYFCASSQAAPGELFFGEGSRLTVL.

The chain joins TRBV7-8 to TRBJ1-2; 7 nucleotides agree with TRBD1. V lost 5 bases and J lost 2; bases outside the gene matches: 8. Germline V gene sequence: CDR1 SGHVS, CDR2 FQNEAQ. CDR3 length equals 15 residues. The CDR3 DNA follows: TGTGCCAGCAGCGAAAATACAGGGGTAAACTATGGCTACACCTTC. Its protein product is CASSENTGVNYGYTF.

The V and J genes are TRBV27 and TRBJ1-6; D not certain. Germline V CDR1 and CDR2: MNHEY, SMNVEV (reference sequence). Trimming cost V 11 bases and J 8 bases, with 19 bases left between them. The CDR3 runs to 14 residues. CDR3 DNA: TGTGCCGTATCGCGCGCTGCGGTTGATTCACCCCTCCACTTT. Translating gives CAVSRAAVDSPLHF.

The chain is built from TRBV7-9 and TRBJ1-2; 9 nucleotides match TRBD1. The CDR3 runs 16 residues. Germline V lookup: CDR1 SEHNR, CDR2 FQNEAQ (reference sequence). V dropped 4 bases and J dropped 4; count of bases not matched to a gene: 10. This CDR3 is CASSWTGAARTYGYTF. Written as DNA, the CDR3 is TGTGCCAGCAGCTGGACAGGGGCCGCCCGAACCTATGGCTACACCTTC.

V and J are TRBV6-1 and TRBJ2-3; 8 bases are a match to TRBD1. This CDR3 has 13 amino acids. V was clipped by 6 bases and J by 1 base; unmatched bases: 0. CDR1 and CDR2 from the germline V gene are MNHNS and SASEGT. The CDR3 is CASRTGGTDTQYF. CDR3 nucleotide sequence: TGTGCCAGCAGGACAGGGGGCACAGATACGCAGTATTTT.

The V and J genes are TRBV6-5 and TRBJ2-1; 10 nucleotides agree with TRBD2. The germline CDR1 and CDR2 sequences are MNHEY and SVGAGI. The V segment lost 5 bases and the J segment 7 bases; nucleotides outside the gene matches: 5. There are 14 residues in the CDR3. The CDR3 loop is CASSLAGAANEQFF. The CDR3, as DNA: TGTGCCAGCAGTCTAGCGGGGGCCGCAAATGAGCAGTTCTTC.

This chain uses TRBV14 with TRBJ2-7; 11 nucleotides match TRBD1. The CDR3 runs 15 residues. J was trimmed by 6 bases and V by 3 bases; bases with no gene match: 7. In germline, CDR1 is SGHDN, CDR2 FVKESK. The CDR3 nucleotides read TGTGCCAGCAGCCATCCGGGACAGGGGGAGCCCGAGCAGTACTTC. Amino acid sequence: CASSHPGQGEPEQYF.

This chain links TRBV29-1 with TRBJ1-2; TRBD1 matches 10 bases. The CDR3 loop spans 15 amino acids. The germline V gene has CDR1 SQVTM and CDR2 ANQGSEA. V dropped 5 bases and J dropped 1; count of bases not matched to a gene: 7. DNA of the CDR3: TGCAGCGTTTCCCAAGGACAGGGGGTTAACTATGGCTACACCTTC. Residues: CSVSQGQGVNYGYTF.

The chain has TRBV19 and TRBJ2-3, with 9 positions matching TRBD2. CDR3 size: 16 residues. With 3 bases clipped from V and 6 bases from J, the junction kept 10 bases outside the gene matches. Germline-derived CDR1 and CDR2 are LNHDA and SQIVND (reference sequence). The CDR3 nucleotides are TGTGCCAGTAGTATGATCCATGGGGCGGGGGGGGATACGCAGTATTTT. This gives the protein CASSMIHGAGGDTQYF.

The chain links TRBV12-5 to TRBJ2-2; TRBD2 matches 12 bases. CDR3 length: 17 residues. CDR1 is LGHNT, CDR2 FRNRAP, per germline. Trimming at V came to 4 bases and at J to 1 base, leaving 4 bases not matched to a gene. CDR3 coding DNA: TGTGCTAGTGGTTCGACTAGCGGGGGTCAGAACACCGGGGAGCTGTTTTTT. It translates to CASGSTSGGQNTGELFF.

This clone was detected only a few times. V is TRBV30 and J is TRBJ2-1, with D unresolved. The CDR3 length is 13 residues. CDR1 is GTSNPN and CDR2 is SVGIG in the germline V gene (reference sequence). Trimming took off 2 bases at V and 7 bases at J, with 12 bases between the two ends. The CDR3 nucleotides read TGTGCCTGGAGTCTAGTGTCGGGTAATGAGCAGTTCTTC. It is translated as CAWSLVSGNEQFF. The full variable domain, in which reference TRBV30 and TRBJ2-1 provide the parts outside the CDR3, is SQTIHQWPATLVQPVGSPLSLECTVEGTSNPNLYWYRQAAGRGLQLLFYSVGIGQISSEVPQNLSASRPQDRQFILSSKKLLLSDSGFYLCAWSLVSGNEQFFGPGTRLTVL.